A selection of T cell receptor beta chains follows, all from one sample in a study of blood T cells in healthy people across ages. TCRdb recomputed calls from the 5' RACE reads with MiXCR, one row per CDR3 protein. The table records hundreds of thousands of distinct CDR3 sequences, around a fifth of them present only once. Sample: blood. The receptor source for this set is a man aged 65 to 79 in good health. CDR3s include the opening cysteine and the closing phenylalanine or tryptophan. The D gene is left open where the match is weak. Clone size, where shown, is once, few, many, or a class for clones that have expanded.

D gene: .
clone size: few
V gene: TRBV6-4
J gene: TRBJ1-3
CDR3 DNA: TGTGCCAGCATCGGACAGTTTGTCTCTGGAAACACCATATATTTT
CDR3 protein: CASIGQFVSGNTIYF

D gene: TRBD1
clone size: many
V gene: TRBV4-1
J gene: TRBJ1-2
CDR3 DNA: TGCGCCAGCAGCCTCGGGACAGGAAACTATGGCTACACCTTC
CDR3 protein: CASSLGTGNYGYTF

D gene: .
clone size: .
V gene: TRBV6-5
J gene: TRBJ2-2
CDR3 DNA: TGTGCCAGCAGGGGTACAGGGAACACCGGGGAGCTGTTTTTT
CDR3 protein: CASRGTGNTGELFF

D gene: .
clone size: .
V gene: TRBV3-1
J gene: TRBJ2-7
CDR3 DNA: TGTGCCAGCAGCCAAGAACCTAGCCTTTCCGAGCAGTACTTC
CDR3 protein: CASSQEPSLSEQYF

D gene: .
clone size: .
V gene: TRBV10-2
J gene: TRBJ2-5
CDR3 DNA: TGCGCCAGCAGTAGGGACCTAAAAGAGACCCAGTACTTC
CDR3 protein: CASSRDLKETQYF

D gene: .
clone size: .
V gene: TRBV15
J gene: TRBJ1-6
CDR3 DNA: TGTGCCACCAGCAGAGATCGAGGGGGAAGACCCCTCCACTTT
CDR3 protein: CATSRDRGGRPLHF

D gene: .
clone size: .
V gene: TRBV7-9
J gene: TRBJ2-7
CDR3 DNA: TGTGCCAGCAGACCAATAGGCGTTAGCGAGCAGTACTTC
CDR3 protein: CASRPIGVSEQYF

D gene: .
clone size: many
V gene: TRBV20-1
J gene: TRBJ2-7
CDR3 DNA: TGCAGTGTTCCGGGGCCCTACGAGCAGTACTTC
CDR3 protein: CSVPGPYEQYF

D gene: TRBD1
clone size: many
V gene: TRBV4-3
J gene: TRBJ2-1
CDR3 DNA: TGCGCCAGCAGCCAAGAGGACAGGGGGCACGGTGAGCAGTTCTTC
CDR3 protein: CASSQEDRGHGEQFF

D gene: TRBD2
clone size: .
V gene: TRBV7-2
J gene: TRBJ2-4
CDR3 DNA: TGTGCCAGCAGCTTATGGGGACTAGCGGGAGATGTCAAAAACATTCAGTACTTC
CDR3 protein: CASSLWGLAGDVKNIQYF

D gene: .
clone size: few
V gene: TRBV20-1
J gene: TRBJ1-1
CDR3 DNA: TGCAGTGCTAGGGGCCACATGAACACTGAAGCTTTCTTT
CDR3 protein: CSARGHMNTEAFF

D gene: TRBD1
clone size: few
V gene: TRBV29-1
J gene: TRBJ2-4
CDR3 DNA: TGCAGCGTTGATAAATGGGACAGGGGGAAGGCCAAAAACATTCAGTACTTC
CDR3 protein: CSVDKWDRGKAKNIQYF

D gene: .
clone size: few
V gene: TRBV7-3
J gene: TRBJ2-7
CDR3 DNA: TGTGCCAGCAGCTCAGAAGGGACCTACGAGCAGTACTTC
CDR3 protein: CASSSEGTYEQYF

D gene: .
clone size: few
V gene: TRBV27
J gene: TRBJ2-6
CDR3 DNA: TGTGCCAGCAGTTTGTACTCTGGGGCCAACGTCCTGACTTTC
CDR3 protein: CASSLYSGANVLTF

D gene: .
clone size: .
V gene: TRBV4-3
J gene: TRBJ2-2
CDR3 DNA: TGCGCCAGCAGCCAAGGGGTCGGAAAGGAGCTGTTTTTT
CDR3 protein: CASSQGVGKELFF

D gene: .
clone size: few
V gene: TRBV15
J gene: TRBJ2-5
CDR3 DNA: TGTGCCACCAGCAAGGGAGTTGAGACCCAGTACTTC
CDR3 protein: CATSKGVETQYF

D gene: .
clone size: few
V gene: TRBV5-1
J gene: TRBJ2-5
CDR3 DNA: TGCGTCAGCAGCTTGTTAGACCAACTCCAAGAGACCCAGTACTTC
CDR3 protein: CVSSLLDQLQETQYF

D gene: .
clone size: few
V gene: TRBV6-1
J gene: TRBJ1-4
CDR3 DNA: TGTGCCAGCAGAGGGGTAGCACCGGGGTACGGGGAAAAACTGTTTTTT
CDR3 protein: CASRGVAPGYGEKLFF

D gene: TRBD2
clone size: .
V gene: TRBV28
J gene: TRBJ2-7
CDR3 DNA: TGTGCCACCAGCGGCGGGAGGGGCTCCTACGAGCAGTACTTC
CDR3 protein: CATSGGRGSYEQYF

D gene: .
clone size: .
V gene: TRBV5-6
J gene: TRBJ2-3
CDR3 DNA: TGTGCCAGCAGCTTGGTTCGACAGGGCACAGATACGCAGTATTTT
CDR3 protein: CASSLVRQGTDTQYF

D gene: .
clone size: many
V gene: TRBV27
J gene: TRBJ2-7
CDR3 DNA: TGTGCCAGCAGGGGCTACTACGAGCAGTACTTC
CDR3 protein: CASRGYYEQYF

D gene: TRBD2
clone size: few
V gene: TRBV28
J gene: TRBJ2-1
CDR3 DNA: TGTGCCAGCAGTTTCAGGCAGGGTCGGGCGGCGGGAGGCTCCTACAATGAGCAGTTCTTC
CDR3 protein: CASSFRQGRAAGGSYNEQFF

D gene: .
clone size: many
V gene: TRBV6-2/TRBV6-3
J gene: TRBJ2-5
CDR3 DNA: TGTGCCAGCAGTTTGTCGCAGTCCAAGACCCAGTACTTC
CDR3 protein: CASSLSQSKTQYF

D gene: .
clone size: .
V gene: TRBV6-5
J gene: TRBJ2-7
CDR3 DNA: TGTGCCAGCAGTCGAAGCGGACCCTACGAGCAGTACTTC
CDR3 protein: CASSRSGPYEQYF

D gene: .
clone size: .
V gene: TRBV4-3
J gene: TRBJ2-5
CDR3 DNA: TGCGCCAGCAGCCTCAACAGGCGAGGAGGAGAGACCCAGTACTTC
CDR3 protein: CASSLNRRGGETQYF

D gene: .
clone size: many
V gene: TRBV4-2
J gene: TRBJ1-6
CDR3 DNA: TGTGCCAGCAGCCAAGATCAAAGGAACGGTAATTCACCCCTCCACTTT
CDR3 protein: CASSQDQRNGNSPLHF

D gene: .
clone size: .
V gene: TRBV15
J gene: TRBJ2-5
CDR3 DNA: TGTGCCACCAGCAGAGATCTGGGCGTACAAGAGACCCAGTACTTC
CDR3 protein: CATSRDLGVQETQYF

D gene: .
clone size: .
V gene: TRBV15
J gene: TRBJ2-6
CDR3 DNA: TGTGCCACCAGCAGACCTAGCGTCGTTCCAACCTCTGGGGCCAACGTCCTGACTTTC
CDR3 protein: CATSRPSVVPTSGANVLTF

D gene: TRBD2
clone size: few
V gene: TRBV19
J gene: TRBJ2-2
CDR3 DNA: TGTGCCAGTAGTCCTAGCGGGACCGACACCGGGGAGCTGTTTTTT
CDR3 protein: CASSPSGTDTGELFF

D gene: TRBD1
clone size: .
V gene: TRBV7-6
J gene: TRBJ1-6
CDR3 DNA: TGTGCCAGCAGCTCCACAGGGGCCGGATCACCCCTCCACTTT
CDR3 protein: CASSSTGAGSPLHF

D gene: .
clone size: many
V gene: TRBV2
J gene: TRBJ2-4
CDR3 DNA: TGTGCCAGCAGTGAAGCGCTTTTGAGCATTCAGTACTTC
CDR3 protein: CASSEALLSIQYF

D gene: TRBD2
clone size: .
V gene: TRBV19
J gene: TRBJ2-1
CDR3 DNA: TGTGCCAGTAGTATCCCTAGCGGGAGGGCCGTATCCTACAATGAGCAGTTCTTC
CDR3 protein: CASSIPSGRAVSYNEQFF

D gene: TRBD2
clone size: many
V gene: TRBV6-6
J gene: TRBJ2-3
CDR3 DNA: TGTGCCAGCAGTTGGACTAGCGGGCACACAGATACGCAGTATTTT
CDR3 protein: CASSWTSGHTDTQYF

D gene: .
clone size: many
V gene: TRBV6-5
J gene: TRBJ2-5
CDR3 DNA: TGTGCCAGCCATCGGCAATTCCAAGAGACCCAGTACTTC
CDR3 protein: CASHRQFQETQYF

D gene: TRBD1
clone size: .
V gene: TRBV7-9
J gene: TRBJ1-6
CDR3 DNA: TGTGCCAGCAGTCGACCCTCCGGGACAGCCAATTCACCCCTCCACTTT
CDR3 protein: CASSRPSGTANSPLHF

D gene: TRBD1
clone size: .
V gene: TRBV5-6
J gene: TRBJ1-2
CDR3 DNA: TGTGCCAGCAGCACGATACAGGGGGCGCGATATGGCTACACCTTC
CDR3 protein: CASSTIQGARYGYTF

D gene: .
clone size: .
V gene: TRBV3-1
J gene: TRBJ1-4
CDR3 DNA: TGTGCCAGCAGCCAACGGGGGGCGGCAACTAATGAAAAACTGTTTTTT
CDR3 protein: CASSQRGAATNEKLFF

D gene: .
clone size: .
V gene: TRBV5-1
J gene: TRBJ1-4
CDR3 DNA: TGCGCCAGCCGGACAGAGAGTAATGAAAAACTGTTTTTT
CDR3 protein: CASRTESNEKLFF

D gene: .
clone size: .
V gene: TRBV5-5
J gene: TRBJ2-3
CDR3 DNA: TGTGCCAGCAGCTTGTTGGGGGGGATGCAGGGGAGCACAGATACGCAGTATTTT
CDR3 protein: CASSLLGGMQGSTDTQYF

D gene: .
clone size: many
V gene: TRBV28
J gene: TRBJ2-5
CDR3 DNA: TGTGCCAGCAGTTTGATCAGAACAGAGACCCAGTACTTC
CDR3 protein: CASSLIRTETQYF

D gene: TRBD2
clone size: once
V gene: TRBV20-1
J gene: TRBJ2-1
CDR3 DNA: TGCAGTGCTAGAGATCCCGAGAGCGGGGCCAATGAGCAGTTCTTC
CDR3 protein: CSARDPESGANEQFF

D gene: .
clone size: .
V gene: TRBV6-6
J gene: TRBJ1-2
CDR3 DNA: TGTGCCAGCAGTTACTCGGATCGAGTGGGATATGGCTACACCTTC
CDR3 protein: CASSYSDRVGYGYTF

D gene: TRBD2
clone size: many
V gene: TRBV2
J gene: TRBJ2-1
CDR3 DNA: TGTGCCAGCAGTGGTCGCGGGAGCGGAGATGAGCAGTTCTTC
CDR3 protein: CASSGRGSGDEQFF

D gene: TRBD1
clone size: .
V gene: TRBV28
J gene: TRBJ1-5
CDR3 DNA: TGTGCCAGCAGTTCCAACAGGGGGCGAGGCGATCAGCCCCAGCATTTT
CDR3 protein: CASSSNRGRGDQPQHF

D gene: TRBD2
clone size: .
V gene: TRBV19
J gene: TRBJ2-1
CDR3 DNA: TGTGCCAGTAGTAGCGGGAGCGTCGATGAGCAGTTCTTC
CDR3 protein: CASSSGSVDEQFF

D gene: .
clone size: .
V gene: TRBV29-1
J gene: TRBJ2-3
CDR3 DNA: TGCAGCGTCCGAGGTGCGGGGCCAGATACGCAGTATTTT
CDR3 protein: CSVRGAGPDTQYF

D gene: .
clone size: few
V gene: TRBV6-2/TRBV6-3
J gene: TRBJ2-6
CDR3 DNA: TGTGCCACCAGGGGCTCTGGGGCCAACGTCCTGACTTTC
CDR3 protein: CATRGSGANVLTF

D gene: TRBD2
clone size: many
V gene: TRBV7-9
J gene: TRBJ2-2
CDR3 DNA: TGTGCCAGCAGCTTAGCGGGAGGGCCGAACACCGGGGAGCTGTTTTTT
CDR3 protein: CASSLAGGPNTGELFF

D gene: .
clone size: few
V gene: TRBV6-2/TRBV6-3
J gene: TRBJ2-3
CDR3 DNA: TGTGTCAGCAGCCGCAGACGGGGTGGTAGCACAGATACGCAGTATTTT
CDR3 protein: CVSSRRRGGSTDTQYF

D gene: .
clone size: few
V gene: TRBV25-1
J gene: TRBJ1-4
CDR3 DNA: TGTGCCAGCAGTGACGGAGGGGTCCGGGTTAATAATGAAAAACTGTTTTTT
CDR3 protein: CASSDGGVRVNNEKLFF

D gene: TRBD2
clone size: .
V gene: TRBV6-1
J gene: TRBJ2-2
CDR3 DNA: TGTGCCAGCAGCCGCGCACTAGCGGGAGCCACCGGGGAGCTGTTTTTT
CDR3 protein: CASSRALAGATGELFF

D gene: TRBD2
clone size: few
V gene: TRBV20-1
J gene: TRBJ2-3
CDR3 DNA: TGCAGTGCTAGAGCGGTTGGGTTACTAGCGGGAGGAGTAGATACGCAGTATTTT
CDR3 protein: CSARAVGLLAGGVDTQYF

D gene: TRBD2
clone size: .
V gene: TRBV28
J gene: TRBJ2-1
CDR3 DNA: TGTGCCAGCAGTCAAGGGGCTAGCGGTAGCTCCTACAATGAGCAGTTCTTC
CDR3 protein: CASSQGASGSSYNEQFF

D gene: TRBD1
clone size: .
V gene: TRBV7-2
J gene: TRBJ2-5
CDR3 DNA: TGTGCCAGCAGCTTACCCAGGACAGGGACAGAGACCCAGTACTTC
CDR3 protein: CASSLPRTGTETQYF

D gene: .
clone size: .
V gene: TRBV4-2
J gene: TRBJ1-1
CDR3 DNA: TGTGCCAGCAGCCAAGAGGGCGAGGGCTACACTGAAGCTTTCTTT
CDR3 protein: CASSQEGEGYTEAFF

D gene: .
clone size: .
V gene: TRBV20-1
J gene: TRBJ1-5
CDR3 DNA: TGCAGTGCAGGGGCAGGTCGGGGAGGTCAGCCCCAGCATTTT
CDR3 protein: CSAGAGRGGQPQHF

D gene: .
clone size: many
V gene: TRBV7-2
J gene: TRBJ2-2
CDR3 DNA: TGTGCCAGCAGCTTGACCTCGGGAGCTACCGGGGAGCTGTTTTTT
CDR3 protein: CASSLTSGATGELFF

D gene: .
clone size: many
V gene: TRBV28
J gene: TRBJ1-1
CDR3 DNA: TGTGCCAGCAGTTTAGGGGGCCTGAACACTGAAGCTTTCTTT
CDR3 protein: CASSLGGLNTEAFF